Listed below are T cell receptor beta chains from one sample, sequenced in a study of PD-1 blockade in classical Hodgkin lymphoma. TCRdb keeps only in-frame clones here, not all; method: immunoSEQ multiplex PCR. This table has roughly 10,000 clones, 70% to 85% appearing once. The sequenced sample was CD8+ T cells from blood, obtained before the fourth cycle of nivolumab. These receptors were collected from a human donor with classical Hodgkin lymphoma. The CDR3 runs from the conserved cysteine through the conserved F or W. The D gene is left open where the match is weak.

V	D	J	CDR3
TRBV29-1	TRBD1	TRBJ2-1	CSVEPGQGFDEQFF
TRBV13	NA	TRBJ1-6	CASSHLDGGGSPLHF
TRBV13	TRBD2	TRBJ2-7	CASSPWLAGERGEQYF
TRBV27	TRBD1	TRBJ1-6	CASSLSGGPFSPLHF
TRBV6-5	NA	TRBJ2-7	CASSYGQGMNYYEQYF
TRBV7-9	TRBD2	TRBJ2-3	CASSSGLAGAYTDTQYF
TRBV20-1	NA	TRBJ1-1	CSARAVLAAFF
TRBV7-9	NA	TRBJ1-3	CASSLGGNTIYF
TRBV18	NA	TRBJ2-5	CASSPTGRGQETQYF
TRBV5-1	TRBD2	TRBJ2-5	CASSLTSGGETQYF
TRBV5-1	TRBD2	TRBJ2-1	CASSFLGLAEPAYNEQFF
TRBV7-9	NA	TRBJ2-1	CASSLGRILYNEQFF
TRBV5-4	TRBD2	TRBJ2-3	CASTPGREAPGGTQYF
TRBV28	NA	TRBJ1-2	CASSISVDNYGYTF
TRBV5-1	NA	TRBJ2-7	CASSLNRDYEQYF
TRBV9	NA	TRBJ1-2	CASSALVSYGYTF
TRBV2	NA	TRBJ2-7	CASTFTAVYEQYF
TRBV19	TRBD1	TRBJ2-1	CASSRGTGGGNEQFF
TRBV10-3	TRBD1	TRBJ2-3	CAIKGTEISTDTQYF
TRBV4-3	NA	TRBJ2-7	CASSQAASYLYEQYF
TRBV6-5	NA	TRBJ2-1	CASSYSNFDEQFF
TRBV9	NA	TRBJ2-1	CASSVRSNEQFF
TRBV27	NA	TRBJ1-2	CASSLSIASLYGYTF
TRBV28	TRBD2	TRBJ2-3	CASSYLRTSGGADTQYF
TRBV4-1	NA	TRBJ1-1	CASSLLADSIHEAFF
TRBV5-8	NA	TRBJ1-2	CASSLGSAYGYTF
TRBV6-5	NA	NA	CASSYSGTNSYEQYF
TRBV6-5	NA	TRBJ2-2	CASSYGGTGELFF
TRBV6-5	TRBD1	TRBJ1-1	CASSYSLGQAEAFF
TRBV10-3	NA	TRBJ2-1	CAISVSDYNEQFF
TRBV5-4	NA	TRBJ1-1	CASSLAGTGNTEAFF
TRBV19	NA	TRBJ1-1	CASSIGSDGNTEAFF
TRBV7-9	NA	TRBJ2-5	CASSSNWETQYF
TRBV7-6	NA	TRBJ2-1	CASSFRAINEQFF
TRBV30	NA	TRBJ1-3	CAWSAGDGNTIYF
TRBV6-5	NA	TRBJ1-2	CASTLGGAGGYTF
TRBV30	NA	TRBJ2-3	CAWSVGVRDGQYF
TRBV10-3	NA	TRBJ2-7	CAISTGQGFEGLYF
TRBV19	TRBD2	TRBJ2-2	CATSLALANTGELFF
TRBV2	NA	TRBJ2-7	CASSPDNSYEQYF
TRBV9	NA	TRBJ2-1	CASSGTGTLYNEQFF
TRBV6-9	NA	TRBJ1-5	CASSRQAINQPQHF
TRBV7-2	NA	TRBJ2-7	CASSFFPGNYEQYF
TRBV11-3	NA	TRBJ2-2	CASSLDGVPGELFF
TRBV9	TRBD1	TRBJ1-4	CASSSPSDRGAANEKLFF
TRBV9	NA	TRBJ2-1	CASSVGGGSQGEQFF
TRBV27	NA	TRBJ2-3	CASSLLGRGTDTQYF
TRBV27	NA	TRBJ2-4	CASSFGGHELAKNIQYF
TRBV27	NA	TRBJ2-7	CASSLKATAYEQYF
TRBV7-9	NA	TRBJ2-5	CASSPPGANQETQYF
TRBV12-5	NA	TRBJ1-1	CASGLALGTANTEAFF
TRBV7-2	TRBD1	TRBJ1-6	CASSPGTGGYNSPLHF
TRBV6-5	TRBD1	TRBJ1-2	CASSYSAGGYYGYTF
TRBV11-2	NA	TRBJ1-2	CASSSHLLDGYTF
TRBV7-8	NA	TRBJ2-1	CASSFPAPDSEQFF
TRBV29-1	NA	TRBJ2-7	CSVDGEWDEQYF
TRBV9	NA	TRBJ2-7	CASSVGRGVGPYEQYF
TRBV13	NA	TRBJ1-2	CASSPGTSKANYGYTF
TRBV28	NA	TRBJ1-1	CASSATDLEAFF
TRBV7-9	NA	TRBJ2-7	CASSLVAQHEQYF